This entry lists 13 T cell receptor beta chains sequenced from one sample in a study of blood T cell repertoires in COVID-19 (TCRdb year 2020). Receptors were amplified or captured by the immunoSEQ multiplex PCR assay. This is the immuneACCESS table as TCRdb keeps it, with only in-frame sequences that have V and J called. A part of the clones is gone; compared with another copy, unresolved V genes explain less than half, and the rest is unexplained. In this sample the table shows approximately 230,000 clones, 70% to 90% of which occur a single time. The ten largest make up roughly 2% of the sample. The sequencing input was peripheral blood. The receptors originated from a woman between 40 and 50 years old who had recovered from COVID-19.

The table lists this clone with a count of one. The genes are TRBV5-1 and TRBJ2-3; no reliable D call. Trimming took 1 base from V and 5 from J, leaving 5 bases between them. This CDR3 comprises 12 residues. Germline V CDR1 and CDR2: SGHRS, YFSETQ. The CDR3 region is CASSLSLDTQYF. In nucleotides, the CDR3 is TGCGCCAGCAGCTTGTCTTTAGATACGCAGTATTTT.

This chain connects TRBV15 to TRBJ1-2; perhaps TRBD1 as D (6 bases). V was cut by 5 bases and J by 3 bases, with 19 bases left in between. Germline-derived CDR1 and CDR2 are LNHNV and YYDKDF (reference sequence). The CDR3 covers 16 residues. CDR3 nucleotides: TGTGCCACCAGCCCCCGCAGTCTCGCAGGGGACTATGGCTACACCTTC. This translates into CATSPRSLAGDYGYTF.

The V and J genes are TRBV7-9 and TRBJ2-3; 14 bases fit TRBD2. Germline V lookup: CDR1 SEHNR, CDR2 FQNEAQ (reference sequence). The CDR3 is 19 amino acids. V trimming: 5 bases; J trimming: 2 bases; junction bases outside the gene matches: 12. This CDR3 is CASSRGLAGGQTATDTQYF. Here the CDR3 DNA reads TGTGCCAGCAGCCGCGGACTAGCGGGAGGCCAAACCGCCACAGATACGCAGTATTTT.

The genes are TRBV2 and TRBJ2-7; maybe TRBD1 (5 bases). Trimming removed 6 bases at V and 5 bases at J, with 14 bases between. CDR1 and CDR2 (germline): SNHLY, FYNNEI. CDR3 size: 13 residues. The CDR3 DNA reads TGTGCCAGCAGATATCAGGGTCTAAACGAGCAGTACTTC. Amino acids: CASRYQGLNEQYF.

As DNA, the CDR3 is TGTGCCAGTAGTATTGTTGGGACATACTCCTACGAGCAGTACTTC. It encodes CASSIVGTYSYEQYF. This chain joins TRBV19 and TRBJ2-7, with D maybe TRBD1 (6 bases). CDR1 is LNHDA, CDR2 SQIVND, per germline (reference sequence). The CDR3 has 15 amino acids. The V end lost 3 bases, the J end lost 0 bases, and 12 bases lay between the germline ends.

The chain links TRBV5-5 to TRBJ2-7; 8 bases are shared with TRBD2. Germline assignment: CDR1 SGHKS and CDR2 YYEKEE (reference sequence). This CDR3 is built from 14 residues. The V gene end was trimmed by 2 bases and the J gene end by 4 bases; junction bases not matched to a gene: 5. CDR3 loop: CASSFSGTQYEQYF. The CDR3 bases are TGTGCCAGCAGCTTTAGCGGGACTCAGTACGAGCAGTACTTC.

This clone was seen once. The rearrangement uses TRBV6-5 and TRBJ2-7; 9 bases align to TRBD1. The CDR3 length is 14 residues. J lost 2 bases, V lost 6 bases, and 5 bases had no gene match. Per germline, CDR1 MNHEY and CDR2 SVGAGI. The DNA of the CDR3 is TGTGCCAGCAGGACCCGACAGGGGGCCTACGAGCAGTACTTC. As protein: CASRTRQGAYEQYF.

This rearrangement joins TRBV18 to TRBJ2-7, with a possible D match to TRBD1 (6 bases). Germline V gene data show CDR1 as KGHSH and CDR2 as LQKENI. The CDR3 extends over 17 amino acids. V was clipped by 1 base and J by 4 bases, with 20 bases between them. CDR3 coding DNA: TGTGCCAGCTCACCACAAGTGGGAGTGGGACAAGCATACGAGCAGTACTTC. Encoded protein: CASSPQVGVGQAYEQYF. Looking up the rest from reference TRBV18 and TRBJ2-7 gives the full variable domain: NAGVMQNPRHLVRRRGQEARLRCSPMKGHSHVYWYRQLPEEGLKFMVYLQKENIIDESGMPKERFSAEFPKEGPSILRIQQVVRGDSAAYFCASSPQVGVGQAYEQYFGPGTRLTVT.

The rearrangement uses TRBV4-3 and TRBJ1-4; 7 nucleotides match TRBD1. The CDR3 loop spans 16 amino acids. The trim removed 4 bases at V and 4 bases at J, leaving 9 bases unmatched. Looked up from germline, CDR1 is LGHNA and CDR2 is YSLEER. The CDR3 region is CASSPRRGTDNEKLFF. Here the CDR3 DNA reads TGCGCCAGCAGCCCACGACGTGGGACAGATAATGAAAAACTGTTTTTT.

The chain has TRBV6-2 or TRBV6-3 and TRBJ2-1; possible D gene TRBD1, 6 bases. The V gene's germline CDR1 is MNHEY and CDR2 SVGEGT. CDR3 length: 16 residues. The V end lost 4 bases, the J end lost 4 bases, and 17 bases lay between the germline ends. CDR3 amino acids: CASSSTGTRGYNEQFF. In DNA form, the CDR3 reads TGTGCCAGCAGTTCGACCGGGACCAGGGGATACAATGAGCAGTTCTTC.

The chain recombines TRBV7-3 with TRBJ2-2, with 9 bases matching TRBD1. V gave up 4 bases and J gave up 4 bases; unmatched junction bases: 4. This CDR3 is built from 15 residues. Germline V CDR1 and CDR2: SGHTA, FQGTGA. The CDR3 bases are TGTGCCAGCAGCTCCGGGACAGGGTCCACCGGGGAGCTGTTTTTT. Its protein product is CASSSGTGSTGELFF.

V and J are TRBV2 and TRBJ2-1; D possibly corresponds to TRBD2 (7 bases). V was cut by 5 bases and J by 8 bases, with 13 bases left in between. The CDR3 sequence is 13 residues long. Germline CDR1 is SNHLY and CDR2 is FYNNEI. The CDR3 here is CASSRGGRDEQFF. CDR3 DNA: TGTGCCAGCAGTAGGGGGGGGAGGGATGAGCAGTTCTTC.

This rearrangement joins TRBV6-5 to TRBJ1-2, with 7 bases that match TRBD1. V shed 4 bases and J 6 bases; nucleotides not matched to a gene: 8. The CDR3 runs to 14 residues. Germline CDR1 reads MNHEY; CDR2 reads SVGAGI. CDR3 in amino acids: CASSSPTTGNGYTF. CDR3 bases: TGTGCCAGCAGTTCCCCAACGACAGGGAATGGCTACACCTTC.